The 24 T cell receptor beta chains presented below share a single source sample, sequenced in a study of blood T cell repertoires in COVID-19. Using immunoSEQ multiplex PCR, the repertoire was profiled, and TCRdb retains in-frame clones only, with some absent. The sample holds around 60,000 clones; around 91% are singletons and the top ten take about 13%. The sample comprised peripheral blood. Receptors were obtained from a man in his 60s with active COVID-19.

The chain recombines TRBV6-1 with TRBJ1-2; TRBD1 agrees at 10 bases. This CDR3 spans 15 amino acids. Trimming removed 5 bases from V and 2 bases from J; junction bases left unmatched: 5. Germline V gene sequence: CDR1 MNHNS, CDR2 SASEGT. CDR3 region: CASSSEDRGNYGYTF. The DNA of the CDR3 is TGTGCCAGCAGTTCGGAGGACAGGGGGAACTATGGCTACACCTTC.

The V and J genes are TRBV12-3 or TRBV12-4 and TRBJ2-7; the match to TRBD1 covers 8 bases. The junction had 7 bases not matched to a gene; V was cut back by 8 bases and J by 7 bases. This CDR3 has 12 residues. The CDR3 is CASSPGGMEQYF. In nucleotides, the CDR3 is TGTGCCAGCTCGCCAGGGGGCATGGAGCAGTACTTC.

The chain carries TRBV27 and TRBJ1-5; the D gene is possibly TRBD1 (6 bases). Germline-derived CDR1 and CDR2 are MNHEY and SMNVEV (reference sequence). The CDR3 sequence is 15 residues long. The germline V and J ends were trimmed by 9 bases and 0 bases, with 15 bases remaining between them. The CDR3 DNA is TGTGCCAGTCGTGGGGGGGCGCTTAGCAATCAGCCCCAGCATTTT. Its translation: CASRGGALSNQPQHF.

This sequence joins TRBV7-3 and TRBJ2-2, with D possibly being TRBD2 (6 bases). V lost 4 bases to trimming and J lost 0 bases, with 12 bases between them. This CDR3 is 16 amino acids long. Germline values: CDR1 SGHTA, CDR2 FQGTGA. This CDR3 is CASSYTGLPNTGELFF. CDR3 in DNA: TGTGCCAGCAGCTACACCGGACTACCGAACACCGGGGAGCTGTTTTTT.

The chain has TRBV19 and TRBJ1-2, with TRBD1 matching over 7 bases. Trimming took 6 bases from V and 4 from J; bases not matched to a gene: 5. This CDR3 has 13 residues. CDR1 is LNHDA, CDR2 SQIVND, per germline (reference sequence). DNA for the CDR3: TGTGCCAGTAGACTGACAGGGCTCTATGGCTACACCTTC. This codes for CASRLTGLYGYTF.

The chain joins TRBV2 to TRBJ1-1, with D hard to call. CDR1 is SNHLY and CDR2 is FYNNEI in the germline V gene. The CDR3 has 14 amino acids. Trimming shortened V by 2 bases and J by 12 bases, and 19 bases separated the two germline ends. CDR3 protein: CASSETSLNRATFF. The CDR3 DNA reads as TGTGCCAGCAGTGAAACCAGCCTAAACCGAGCGACTTTCTTT.

This clone has only a few counts. The chain recombines TRBV10-2 with TRBJ2-1, with D possibly being TRBD2 (6 bases). V was pared by 4 bases and J by 6 bases, with 10 bases between. This CDR3 is 13 amino acids long. From germline, CDR1 is WSHSY and CDR2 SAAADI. The CDR3 spells CASSGTSFNEQFF. Written as DNA, the CDR3 is TGCGCCAGCAGTGGCACTAGCTTCAATGAGCAGTTCTTC.

This chain links TRBV6-6 with TRBJ2-7, with 10 bases lining up with TRBD1. Per germline, CDR1 MNHNY and CDR2 SVGAGI (reference sequence). J gave up 4 bases and V 7 bases, and 7 bases lay outside the gene matches. The CDR3 has 14 amino acids. Here the CDR3 reads CASKRGQGEYEQYF. As DNA, the CDR3 is TGTGCCAGCAAACGCGGACAGGGGGAATACGAGCAGTACTTC.

This clone appeared once. The chain couples TRBV11-2 to TRBJ2-5; 9 bases map to TRBD1. CDR3 size: 14 residues. Germline V CDR1 and CDR2: SGHAT, FQNNGV. With 5 bases clipped from V and 5 bases from J, the junction kept 6 bases outside the gene matches. CDR3 nucleotide sequence: TGTGCCAGCAGCCATAACAGGGGGCGCGAGACCCAGTACTTC. It translates to CASSHNRGRETQYF. Combining the CDR3 with reference TRBV11-2 and TRBJ2-5 gives the whole variable domain EAGVAQSPRYKIIEKRQSVAFWCNPISGHATLYWYQQILGQGPKLLIQFQNNGVVDDSQLPKDRFSAERLKGVDSTLKIQPAKLEDSAVYLCASSHNRGRETQYFGPGTRLLVL.

This rearrangement joins TRBV5-4 to TRBJ1-3; D is uncertain. CDR3 length: 13 amino acids. Germline CDR1 is SGHNT and CDR2 is YYREEE (reference sequence). V shed 0 bases and J shed 4 bases, with 5 bases lying between them. This CDR3 reads CASSLGGGNTIYF. The CDR3 nucleotides are TGTGCCAGCAGCTTGGGAGGAGGAAACACCATATATTTT.

This clone turned up a few times. The V call is TRBV18, the J call TRBJ1-6; perhaps TRBD1 as D (6 bases). Per the germline V gene, CDR1 is KGHSH and CDR2 is LQKENI. The CDR3 totals 14 residues. V was pared by 6 bases and J by 9 bases, with 15 bases between. The CDR3 nucleotides are TGTGCCAGCTCCGTACAGGGCGGTTTTTCACCCCTCCACTTT. This gives the protein CASSVQGGFSPLHF.

CDR3 loop: CASSEGRLATNEKLFF. The CDR3 DNA is TGTGCCAGCAGTGAGGGGCGACTAGCAACTAATGAAAAACTGTTTTTT. The chain combines TRBV6-1 with TRBJ1-4; tentatively, D is TRBD1 (5 bases). CDR1 is MNHNS, CDR2 SASEGT, per germline. There are 16 residues in the CDR3. V gave up 3 bases and J gave up 0 bases, with 11 bases separating them.

The chain links TRBV6-5 to TRBJ2-1; TRBD1 is a possible D gene (5 bases). The CDR3 runs to 13 residues. CDR1 and CDR2 from the germline V gene are MNHEY and SVGAGI. Between the trimmed V and J ends, which lost 4 bases and 4 bases, there was a span of 8 bases. CDR3 protein: CASSFDSYNEQFF. Here the CDR3 DNA reads TGTGCCAGCAGTTTCGACAGTTACAATGAGCAGTTCTTC.

As regards this clone: Other DNA sequences of this sample code for an identical CDR3. The CDR3 loop reads CASSRILAGTDTQYF. CDR3 coding DNA: TGTGCCAGTAGCCGGATCCTAGCGGGCACAGATACGCAGTATTTT. This rearrangement joins TRBV19 to TRBJ2-3, with 7 positions matching TRBD2. The germline CDR1 and CDR2 sequences are LNHDA and SQIVND (reference sequence). After removal of 6 bases from V and 1 base from J, the junction contained 7 bases not matched to a gene. The CDR3 covers 15 residues. Based on the CDR3 plus reference TRBV19 and TRBJ2-3, the full variable domain is DGGITQSPKYLFRKEGQNVTLSCEQNLNHDAMYWYRQDPGQGLRLIYYSQIVNDFQKGDIAEGYSVSREKKESFPLTVTSAQKNPTAFYLCASSRILAGTDTQYFGPGTRLTVL.

The genes are TRBV7-2 and TRBJ2-7; 8 nucleotides line up with TRBD1. This CDR3 is built from 14 residues. Trimming cost V 6 bases and J 0 bases; bases outside gene matches: 4. Germline V CDR1 and CDR2: SGHTA, FQGNSA. CDR3 sequence (DNA): TGTGCCAGCAGTTGGACAGGGAGCTCCTACGAGCAGTACTTC. Amino acids: CASSWTGSSYEQYF.

This rearrangement joins TRBV5-4 to TRBJ1-2, with 8 bases lining up with TRBD1. Germline V gene lookup returns CDR1 SGHNT and CDR2 YYREEE (reference sequence). The CDR3 spans 13 residues. J was trimmed by 7 bases and V by 1 base; bases with no gene match: 3. The CDR3 loop reads CASSLQGAVGYTF. Written as DNA, the CDR3 is TGTGCCAGCAGCTTGCAGGGGGCAGTTGGCTACACCTTC.

The J gene is TRBJ2-7, the V gene TRBV7-9; 11 nucleotides line up with TRBD2. V shed 3 bases and J 3 bases; nucleotides not matched to a gene: 1. The CDR3 loop spans 14 amino acids. From germline, CDR1 is SEHNR and CDR2 FQNEAQ (reference sequence). This CDR3 is CASSFLAGGYEQYF. CDR3 bases: TGTGCCAGCAGCTTCCTAGCGGGGGGCTACGAGCAGTACTTC.

This rearrangement joins TRBV11-2 to TRBJ1-1; no definite D call. The CDR3 runs 13 residues. Trimming stripped 1 base from V and 6 bases from J, with 9 bases between. Per the germline V gene, CDR1 is SGHAT and CDR2 is FQNNGV. DNA of the CDR3: TGTGCCAGCAGCTTAGCAGGAGGCGCTGAAGCTTTCTTT. The encoded protein is CASSLAGGAEAFF.

This clone is a singleton in its sample. The chain employs TRBV30 and TRBJ1-2; the D gene is possibly TRBD1 (6 bases). This CDR3 is 15 amino acids long. Trimming removed 0 bases from V and 3 bases from J, with 14 bases in between. Germline values: CDR1 GTSNPN, CDR2 SVGIG (reference sequence). Here the CDR3 reads CAWSVGTGLYYGYTF. For the CDR3, the DNA is TGTGCCTGGAGTGTCGGCACAGGGTTATACTATGGCTACACCTTC.

The V gene is TRBV6-5, the J gene TRBJ2-7, with 10 bases lining up with TRBD2. The trim removed 2 bases at V and 2 bases at J, leaving 6 bases unmatched. This CDR3 spans 16 amino acids. The germline gives CDR1 MNHEY, CDR2 SVGAGI. The CDR3 here is CASSYGSGLAAYEQYF. Written as DNA, the CDR3 is TGTGCCAGCAGTTACGGTTCCGGACTAGCGGCCTACGAGCAGTACTTC.

The chain links TRBV7-9 to TRBJ2-7, with 7 positions matching TRBD1. Losses at the gene ends were 11 bases for V and 5 bases for J; bases not matched to a gene: 21. Per the germline V gene, CDR1 is SEHNR and CDR2 is FQNEAQ (reference sequence). The CDR3 covers 16 residues. This CDR3 reads CAAATTRDKGAHEQYF. DNA of the CDR3: TGTGCCGCAGCTACTACCCGGGACAAGGGGGCCCACGAGCAGTACTTC.

The chain employs TRBV20-1 and TRBJ2-7; 7 bases map to TRBD2. Looked up from germline, CDR1 is DFQATT and CDR2 is SNEGSKA (reference sequence). The length of the CDR3 is 11 residues. The V gene end was trimmed by 7 bases and the J gene end by 3 bases; junction bases not matched to a gene: 3. In DNA, the CDR3 is TGCAGTGGGGGAGGGCTCTACGAGCAGTACTTC. This gives the protein CSGGGLYEQYF.

The chain combines TRBV6-5 with TRBJ2-5; 11 bases map to TRBD2. Germline CDR1 is MNHEY and CDR2 is SVGAGI. V was pared by 4 bases and J by 2 bases, with 3 bases of the junction left unmatched. The CDR3 is made up of 15 amino acids. The CDR3 protein is CASSSSGGIQETQYF. DNA of the CDR3: TGTGCCAGCAGTTCTAGCGGGGGGATACAAGAGACCCAGTACTTC.

This clone was seen a handful of times. V usage is TRBV3-1 (or the pseudogene TRBV3-2) and J usage is TRBJ1-5; the D gene is possibly TRBD1 (5 bases). The ends were cut back, 4 bases at V and 1 base at J, with 8 bases in the middle. Germline lookup yields CDR1 LGHDT and CDR2 YNNKEL (reference sequence). The CDR3 covers 14 residues. This CDR3 is CASSRAGSNQPQHF. The DNA of the CDR3 is TGTGCCAGCAGCCGAGCAGGGAGCAATCAGCCCCAGCATTTT.